The source of this T cell receptor (beta chain) is a study of T cell changes during pregnancy in multiple sclerosis. Assay: immunoSEQ multiplex PCR; the TCRdb copy retains only in-frame clones and omits some. This table holds 70,000 to 100,000 clones, over 80% found once. The CDR3 spans 16 residues. J was trimmed by 7 bases and V by 2 bases; bases with no gene match: 7. In germline, CDR1 is SGHTA, CDR2 FQGNSA. The source is a female donor with multiple sclerosis, enrolled in a pregnancy study. The source was peripheral blood, collected in the first trimester of pregnancy. The chain employs TRBV7-2 and TRBJ1-4; 10 bases fit TRBD1. The DNA of the CDR3 is TGTGCCAGCAGCTTACCTACCGGGACAGGGGTTGAAAAACTGTTTTTT. It is translated as CASSLPTGTGVEKLFF. Supplemented by reference TRBV7-2 and TRBJ1-4, the full variable domain reads GAGVSQSPSNKVTEKGKDVELRCDPISGHTALYWYRQSLGQGLEFLIYFQGNSAPDKSGLPSDRFSAERTGGSVSTLTIQRTQQEDSAVYLCASSLPTGTGVEKLFFGSGTQLSVL.